Listed below are T cell receptor beta chains from one sample, sequenced in a study of cytomegalovirus exposure and HLA in healthy donors. The method was immunoSEQ multiplex PCR; TCRdb's version includes in-frame clones alone and lacks a portion of them. The sample comprises 170,000 or so clones, roughly four fifths of which are singletons, and over 1.5% rests with the top ten. The sample was PBMCs. These receptors were collected from a man in his fifties in good health and CMV-seronegative. The CDR3 runs from the conserved cysteine through the conserved F or W. D genes are given only for firm matches. Some rows have no size entry. The others give once, few or many, or a class for an expanded clone.

j_gene	d_gene	v_gene	abundance	CDR3aa	CDR3nt
TRBJ2-6	-	TRBV4-3	once	CASSQDMSSSGANVLTF	TGCGCCAGCAGCCAAGATATGAGTAGTTCTGGGGCCAACGTCCTGACTTTC
TRBJ2-1	-	TRBV2	-	CAGSGTTYNEQFF	TGTGCCGGATCCGGGACAACCTACAATGAGCAGTTCTTC
TRBJ1-4	-	TRBV29-1	few	CSVETGYREKLFF	TGCAGCGTTGAGACGGGTTATCGAGAAAAACTGTTTTTT
TRBJ1-1	-	TRBV29-1	-	CSVVRQNTEAFF	TGCAGCGTTGTCAGACAGAACACTGAAGCTTTCTTT
TRBJ2-6	-	TRBV18	-	CASSPLQTSSGANVLTF	TGTGCCAGCTCACCTCTACAAACTAGCTCTGGGGCCAACGTCCTGACTTTC
TRBJ1-1	-	TRBV27	-	CASRLVAGANTEAFF	TGTGCCAGCAGACTTGTTGCAGGGGCGAACACTGAAGCTTTCTTT
TRBJ1-2	TRBD1	TRBV2	once	CATTGGPYGYTF	TGTGCCACCACAGGGGGCCCCTATGGCTACACCTTC
TRBJ1-3	TRBD1	TRBV28	-	CASSPRDRGNTIYF	TGTGCCAGCAGTCCTAGGGACAGGGGAAACACCATATATTTT
TRBJ2-7	TRBD1	TRBV10-3	-	CAITRQQGPYEQYF	TGTGCCATCACTAGACAACAGGGGCCCTACGAGCAGTACTTC
TRBJ2-3	-	TRBV5-1	-	CASSSRQGTDTQYF	TGCGCCAGCAGCTCCCGGCAGGGCACAGATACGCAGTATTTT
TRBJ2-7	-	TRBV5-1	-	CASSLPVANEQYF	TGCGCCAGCAGCTTGCCAGTTGCCAACGAGCAGTACTTC
TRBJ2-1	-	TRBV6-6	-	CASSYRTYNEQFF	TGTGCCAGCAGTTACAGGACATACAATGAGCAGTTCTTC
TRBJ1-1	-	TRBV29-1	-	CSVVDGTEAFF	TGCAGCGTCGTAGACGGGACTGAAGCTTTCTTT
TRBJ2-2	-	TRBV7-2	-	CASSLAIELFF	TGTGCCAGCAGCTTAGCTATAGAGCTGTTTTTT
TRBJ1-3	TRBD1	TRBV6-6	-	CASLLGQGASTIYF	TGTGCCAGCTTGCTTGGACAGGGGGCTAGCACCATATATTTT
TRBJ1-1	TRBD1	TRBV4-1	few	CASSQDLAGGNTEAFF	TGCGCCAGCAGCCAAGATCTCGCAGGGGGCAACACTGAAGCTTTCTTT
TRBJ1-6	TRBD1	TRBV18	-	CASSPSGGNSPLHF	TGTGCCAGCTCACCGTCAGGGGGTAATTCACCCCTCCACTTT
TRBJ1-4	-	TRBV28	-	CASSSGQNEKLFF	TGTGCCAGCAGTTCTGGACAGAATGAAAAACTGTTTTTT
TRBJ1-3	-	TRBV15	-	CATSRDQANTIYF	TGTGCCACCAGCAGAGATCAGGCAAACACCATATATTTT
TRBJ2-3	-	TRBV29-1	-	CSVEEAQLLDGTDTQYF	TGCAGCGTTGAAGAAGCGCAGTTACTCGATGGCACAGATACGCAGTATTTT
TRBJ2-7	TRBD1	TRBV11-2	-	CASSYRDRGPYEQYF	TGTGCCAGCAGCTACCGGGACAGGGGCCCCTACGAGCAGTACTTC
TRBJ2-7	-	TRBV5-6	-	CASSLELIGGRTYEQYF	TGTGCCAGCAGCCTCGAACTCATAGGGGGACGCACCTACGAGCAGTACTTC
TRBJ2-6	-	TRBV2	-	CASRWGGTSSGANVLTF	TGTGCCAGCCGGTGGGGGGGGACAAGCTCTGGGGCCAACGTCCTGACTTTC
TRBJ2-3	TRBD2	TRBV2	-	CASGGSGSPDTQYF	TGTGCCAGCGGGGGGAGCGGGAGCCCAGATACGCAGTATTTT
TRBJ2-3	-	TRBV9	-	CASRTQGTGDTQYF	TGTGCCAGCAGAACCCAGGGTACAGGAGATACGCAGTATTTT
TRBJ2-2	TRBD2	TRBV19	-	CASRTGTSAGELFF	TGTGCCAGTAGAACCGGGACTAGCGCCGGGGAGCTGTTTTTT